The clone carrying this TCR beta chain was found many times. Its specificity is not known. V was cut by 5 bases and J by 5 bases, with 15 bases left in between. The CDR3 length is 14 residues. Germline V gene sequence: CDR1 SGHVS, CDR2 FQNEAQ. This record comes from a study of Graves' ophthalmopathy and Graves' hyperthyroidism. Transcripts of RNA were the source for amplifying TCR beta CDR3 regions. The authors performed first-round RT-PCR with HTBI primers and then a second-round multiplex PCR. TCRdb itself ran the multiplex PCR reads through MiXCR, one entry per CDR3 protein. The table records 650,000 to 900,000 distinct CDR3 sequences, roughly 40% of them present only once. Study results and caveats: Most thyroid clonotypes with frequency above 0.001 were detected in blood too.

The source is an adult man with Graves' ophthalmopathy. The chain is built from TRBV7-8 and TRBJ1-2; maybe TRBD1 (6 bases). The source material was peripheral blood. The CDR3 here is CASSRDSGVYGYTF. The CDR3, as DNA: TGTGCCAGCAGCCGGGACTCAGGGGTATATGGCTACACCTTC.